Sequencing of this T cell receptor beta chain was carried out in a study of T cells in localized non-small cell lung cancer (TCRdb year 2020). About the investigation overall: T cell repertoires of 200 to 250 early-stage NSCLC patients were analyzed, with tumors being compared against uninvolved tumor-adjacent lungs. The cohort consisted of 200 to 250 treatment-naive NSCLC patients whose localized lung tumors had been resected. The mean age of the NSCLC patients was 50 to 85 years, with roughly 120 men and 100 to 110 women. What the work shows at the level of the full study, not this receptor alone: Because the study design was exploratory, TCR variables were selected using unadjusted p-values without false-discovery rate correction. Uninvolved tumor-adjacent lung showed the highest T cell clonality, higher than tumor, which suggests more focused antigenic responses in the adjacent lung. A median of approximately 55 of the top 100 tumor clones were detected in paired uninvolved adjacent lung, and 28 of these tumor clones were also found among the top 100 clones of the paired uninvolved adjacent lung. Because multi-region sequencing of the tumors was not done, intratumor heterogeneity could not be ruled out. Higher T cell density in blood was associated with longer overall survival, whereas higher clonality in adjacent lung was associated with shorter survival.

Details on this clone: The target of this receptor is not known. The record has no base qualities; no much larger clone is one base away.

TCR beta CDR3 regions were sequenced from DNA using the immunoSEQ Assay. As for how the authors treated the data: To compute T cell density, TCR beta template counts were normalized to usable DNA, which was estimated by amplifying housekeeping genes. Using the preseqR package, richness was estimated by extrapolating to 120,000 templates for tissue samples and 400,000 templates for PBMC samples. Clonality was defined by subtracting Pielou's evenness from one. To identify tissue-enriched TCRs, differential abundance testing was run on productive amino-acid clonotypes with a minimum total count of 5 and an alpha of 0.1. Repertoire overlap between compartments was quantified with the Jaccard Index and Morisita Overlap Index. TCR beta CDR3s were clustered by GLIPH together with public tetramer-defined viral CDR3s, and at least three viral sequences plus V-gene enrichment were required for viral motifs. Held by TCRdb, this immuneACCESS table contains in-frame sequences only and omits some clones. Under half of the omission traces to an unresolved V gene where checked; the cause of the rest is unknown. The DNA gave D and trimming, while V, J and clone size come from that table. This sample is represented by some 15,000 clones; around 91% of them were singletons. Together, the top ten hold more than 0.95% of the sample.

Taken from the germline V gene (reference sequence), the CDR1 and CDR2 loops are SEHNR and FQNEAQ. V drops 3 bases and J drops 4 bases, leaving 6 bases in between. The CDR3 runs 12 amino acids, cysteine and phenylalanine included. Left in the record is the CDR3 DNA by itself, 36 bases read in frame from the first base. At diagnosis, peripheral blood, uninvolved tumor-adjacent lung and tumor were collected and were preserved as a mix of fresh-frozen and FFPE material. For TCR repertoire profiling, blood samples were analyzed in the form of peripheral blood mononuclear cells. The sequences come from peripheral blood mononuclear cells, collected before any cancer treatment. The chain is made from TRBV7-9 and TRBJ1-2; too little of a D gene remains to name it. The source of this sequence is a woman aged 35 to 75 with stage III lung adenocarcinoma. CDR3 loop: CASSFRIYGYTF. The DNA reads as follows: TGTGCCAGCAGCTTTAGAATCTATGGCTACACCTTC.